The rows below give T cell receptor beta chains drawn from one sample of a study of regulatory dendritic cells for organ transplantation. Generated by immunoSEQ multiplex PCR, the TCRdb table keeps only in-frame clones and is missing some. The sample holds 25,000 to 30,000 clones, 82% seen once. The sample consisted of naive CD8+ T cells from blood. The origin of the receptors is a human donor in good health. CDR3s include the opening cysteine and the closing phenylalanine or tryptophan. Fields, in order: D gene, clone size, CDR3 length, V gene, J gene, CDR3 DNA, CDR3 protein. The D gene is left open where the match is weak. Not every row has a clone size; where given, it reads once, few, many or a size class.

d_gene: -
abundance: -
len: 15
v_gene: TRBV11-2
j_gene: TRBJ2-7
CDR3nt: TGTGCCAGCAGCTTAGGGGGCACAGCTAACTACGAGCAGTACTTC
CDR3aa: CASSLGGTANYEQYF

d_gene: -
abundance: -
len: 17
v_gene: TRBV4-1
j_gene: TRBJ2-2
CDR3nt: TGCGCCAGCAGCCAAGCCTTTATTACAGGTCCCACCGGGGAGCTGTTTTTT
CDR3aa: CASSQAFITGPTGELFF

d_gene: TRBD2
abundance: once
len: 15
v_gene: TRBV27
j_gene: TRBJ2-1
CDR3nt: TGTGCCAGCAGAATAGCGGGGGCTACCTACAATGAGCAGTTCTTC
CDR3aa: CASRIAGATYNEQFF

d_gene: -
abundance: -
len: 14
v_gene: TRBV6-6
j_gene: TRBJ2-7
CDR3nt: TGTGCCAGCAGTTACAGGGCAGGGGAGTACGAGCAGTACTTC
CDR3aa: CASSYRAGEYEQYF

d_gene: -
abundance: -
len: 13
v_gene: TRBV5-1
j_gene: TRBJ2-7
CDR3nt: TGCGCCAGCAGCTTGGGCCAGGGGATCGAGCAGTACTTC
CDR3aa: CASSLGQGIEQYF

d_gene: TRBD1
abundance: -
len: 15
v_gene: TRBV4-1
j_gene: TRBJ2-5
CDR3nt: TGCGCCAGCAGCCAAGTGCCGGGACAGCAAGAGACCCAGTACTTC
CDR3aa: CASSQVPGQQETQYF

d_gene: -
abundance: -
len: 13
v_gene: TRBV27
j_gene: TRBJ2-2
CDR3nt: TGTGCCAGCAGTTTTTGGGGCCCCGGGGAGCTGTTTTTT
CDR3aa: CASSFWGPGELFF

d_gene: -
abundance: -
len: 15
v_gene: TRBV11-2
j_gene: TRBJ1-5
CDR3nt: TGTGCCAGCAGCTTAGCAGGGAATAGCAATCAGCCCCAGCATTTT
CDR3aa: CASSLAGNSNQPQHF

d_gene: -
abundance: -
len: 13
v_gene: TRBV11-3
j_gene: TRBJ1-1
CDR3nt: TGTGCCAGCAGCCCACGACAAGGCACTGAAGCTTTCTTT
CDR3aa: CASSPRQGTEAFF

d_gene: TRBD1
abundance: -
len: 15
v_gene: TRBV14
j_gene: TRBJ2-7
CDR3nt: TGTGCCAGCAGCCTCCCCGGACAGGGGAACTACGAGCAGTACTTC
CDR3aa: CASSLPGQGNYEQYF

d_gene: -
abundance: few
len: 14
v_gene: TRBV2
j_gene: TRBJ2-1
CDR3nt: TGTGCCAGCAGTGAAGCGGGCAGGGTCAATGAGCAGTTCTTC
CDR3aa: CASSEAGRVNEQFF

d_gene: -
abundance: -
len: 16
v_gene: TRBV5-6
j_gene: TRBJ1-5
CDR3nt: TGTGCCAGCAGCCCGCACGGGGGGCGAGGCAATCAGCCCCAGCATTTT
CDR3aa: CASSPHGGRGNQPQHF

d_gene: -
abundance: -
len: 14
v_gene: TRBV14
j_gene: TRBJ2-4
CDR3nt: TGTGCCAGCAGCCAAGACCTAGCCAAAAACATTCAGTACTTC
CDR3aa: CASSQDLAKNIQYF

d_gene: TRBD1
abundance: -
len: 16
v_gene: TRBV18
j_gene: TRBJ2-7
CDR3nt: TGTGCCAGCTCACAGGGCTGGGACAGTCACTCCTACGAGCAGTACTTC
CDR3aa: CASSQGWDSHSYEQYF

d_gene: TRBD1
abundance: -
len: 14
v_gene: TRBV19
j_gene: TRBJ1-5
CDR3nt: TGTGCCAGTAGTATAGTCACAGGGGGGCAGCCCCAGCATTTT
CDR3aa: CASSIVTGGQPQHF

d_gene: TRBD1
abundance: -
len: 19
v_gene: TRBV12-5
j_gene: TRBJ1-6
CDR3nt: TGTGCTAGTGGTTTGGTAGGCCCCCAAGGGGGCGCTTTGTATTCACCCCTCCACTTT
CDR3aa: CASGLVGPQGGALYSPLHF

d_gene: -
abundance: -
len: 15
v_gene: TRBV11-3
j_gene: TRBJ1-3
CDR3nt: TGTGCCAGCAGCTTCGGTGGGAGCTCTGGAAACACCATATATTTT
CDR3aa: CASSFGGSSGNTIYF

d_gene: -
abundance: once
len: 16
v_gene: TRBV27
j_gene: TRBJ2-6
CDR3nt: TGTGCCAGCAGTTTCACAGTTACCTCTGGGGCCAACGTCCTGACTTTC
CDR3aa: CASSFTVTSGANVLTF

d_gene: -
abundance: few
len: 13
v_gene: TRBV5-1
j_gene: TRBJ2-2
CDR3nt: TGCGCCAGCAGCCCGGACAGTTACGGGGAGCTGTTTTTT
CDR3aa: CASSPDSYGELFF

d_gene: -
abundance: -
len: 13
v_gene: TRBV25-1
j_gene: TRBJ1-1
CDR3nt: TGTGCCAGCAGTGACGTAGTGAACACTGAAGCTTTCTTT
CDR3aa: CASSDVVNTEAFF

d_gene: TRBD2
abundance: -
len: 13
v_gene: TRBV29-1
j_gene: TRBJ2-3
CDR3nt: TGCAGCGTTGAAGGACTAGCGGGGGAAACGCAGTATTTT
CDR3aa: CSVEGLAGETQYF

d_gene: TRBD2
abundance: -
len: 17
v_gene: TRBV7-6
j_gene: TRBJ2-3
CDR3nt: TGTGCCAGCAGCTTAGGTCTAGCGGGGGGGATCGCAGATACGCAGTATTTT
CDR3aa: CASSLGLAGGIADTQYF

d_gene: TRBD2
abundance: -
len: 16
v_gene: TRBV2
j_gene: TRBJ2-7
CDR3nt: TGTGCCAGCAGCTGGACTAGCGGGACCTCCACCTACGAGCAGTACTTC
CDR3aa: CASSWTSGTSTYEQYF

d_gene: -
abundance: -
len: 11
v_gene: TRBV4-1
j_gene: TRBJ2-7
CDR3nt: TGCGCCAGCAGCCAAGATTATAAGCTGTACTTC
CDR3aa: CASSQDYKLYF

d_gene: -
abundance: -
len: 17
v_gene: TRBV14
j_gene: TRBJ1-2
CDR3nt: TGTGCCAGCAGCCAAGAGGTCCGCCAGGAGGAGGACTATGGCTACACCTTC
CDR3aa: CASSQEVRQEEDYGYTF

d_gene: TRBD1
abundance: -
len: 15
v_gene: TRBV13
j_gene: TRBJ1-2
CDR3nt: TGTGCCAGCAGCTCGGGACAGGGGATTCACTATGGCTACACCTTC
CDR3aa: CASSSGQGIHYGYTF

d_gene: -
abundance: -
len: 15
v_gene: TRBV14
j_gene: TRBJ2-5
CDR3nt: TGTGCCAGCAGCCACTGGAGGGGGGGGCAAGAGACCCAGTACTTC
CDR3aa: CASSHWRGGQETQYF

d_gene: TRBD1
abundance: -
len: 15
v_gene: TRBV11-2
j_gene: TRBJ1-2
CDR3nt: TGTGCCAGCAGCTTAGGGTTTCAGGGGGGCTATGGCTACACCTTC
CDR3aa: CASSLGFQGGYGYTF

d_gene: TRBD2
abundance: -
len: 18
v_gene: TRBV11-2
j_gene: TRBJ2-2
CDR3nt: TGTGCCAGCAGCTTCCCCTTCCCTAGCGGGGGGGCCAACGGGGAGCTGTTTTTT
CDR3aa: CASSFPFPSGGANGELFF

d_gene: -
abundance: once
len: 13
v_gene: TRBV5-6
j_gene: TRBJ1-1
CDR3nt: TGTGCCAGCAGCTTGTCCTTGAACACTGAAGCTTTCTTT
CDR3aa: CASSLSLNTEAFF

d_gene: TRBD2
abundance: -
len: 15
v_gene: TRBV7-9
j_gene: TRBJ2-5
CDR3nt: TGTGCCAGCAGCCATCCGCCTAGCGGGGGGGAGACCCAGTACTTC
CDR3aa: CASSHPPSGGETQYF

d_gene: TRBD1
abundance: -
len: 14
v_gene: TRBV19
j_gene: TRBJ1-1
CDR3nt: TGTGCCAGTAGTACCAGGGGGCGGAACACTGAAGCTTTCTTT
CDR3aa: CASSTRGRNTEAFF

d_gene: TRBD1
abundance: -
len: 14
v_gene: TRBV18
j_gene: TRBJ2-7
CDR3nt: TGTGCCAGCTCACCCGGGACAGGGATTTACGAGCAGTACTTC
CDR3aa: CASSPGTGIYEQYF

d_gene: -
abundance: -
len: 17
v_gene: TRBV9
j_gene: TRBJ1-3
CDR3nt: TGTGCCAGCAGCCCTGGGCCCCGACCAGGGGCTGGAAACACCATATATTTT
CDR3aa: CASSPGPRPGAGNTIYF

d_gene: -
abundance: -
len: 16
v_gene: TRBV2
j_gene: TRBJ2-2
CDR3nt: TGTGCCAGCATAGTATCGAGGCGTTCGGACACCGGGGAGCTGTTTTTT
CDR3aa: CASIVSRRSDTGELFF

d_gene: -
abundance: -
len: 16
v_gene: TRBV7-2
j_gene: TRBJ1-3
CDR3nt: TGTGCCAGCAGCTTAGTTGGGCCCCCTACTGGAAACACCATATATTTT
CDR3aa: CASSLVGPPTGNTIYF

d_gene: TRBD1
abundance: few
len: 16
v_gene: TRBV5-1
j_gene: TRBJ1-1
CDR3nt: TGCGCCAGCAGCTCTTGGACAGGGACTGTGAACACTGAAGCTTTCTTT
CDR3aa: CASSSWTGTVNTEAFF

d_gene: -
abundance: -
len: 15
v_gene: TRBV6-5
j_gene: TRBJ1-4
CDR3nt: TGTGCCAGCAGTTACTCGTTCAGGTCGGATGAAAAACTGTTTTTT
CDR3aa: CASSYSFRSDEKLFF

d_gene: -
abundance: -
len: 15
v_gene: TRBV10-3
j_gene: TRBJ1-5
CDR3nt: TGTGCCATCAGTGAGTTAGGCGGTGTCCATCAGCCCCAGCATTTT
CDR3aa: CAISELGGVHQPQHF

d_gene: TRBD2
abundance: few
len: 19
v_gene: TRBV7-9
j_gene: TRBJ2-7
CDR3nt: TGTGCCAGCAGCTCGACTCGATGGACTAGCGGGGGGCTTTCCTACGAGCAGTACTTC
CDR3aa: CASSSTRWTSGGLSYEQYF

d_gene: -
abundance: -
len: 20
v_gene: TRBV12-2
j_gene: TRBJ2-3
CDR3nt: -
CDR3aa: CASRLVGSGTSGGTTDTQYF

d_gene: -
abundance: -
len: 15
v_gene: TRBV6-1
j_gene: TRBJ2-3
CDR3nt: TGTGCCAGCAGTGAGATGGAGGATTTCACAGATACGCAGTATTTT
CDR3aa: CASSEMEDFTDTQYF

d_gene: -
abundance: -
len: 17
v_gene: TRBV2
j_gene: TRBJ1-4
CDR3nt: TGTGCCAGCAGGCGTCAGGGGCTTGGTCTAATAGTTGAAAAACTGTTTTTT
CDR3aa: CASRRQGLGLIVEKLFF

d_gene: TRBD2
abundance: -
len: 16
v_gene: TRBV11-2
j_gene: TRBJ2-5
CDR3nt: TGTGCCAGCAGCCCCGGTAGCGGGGGGGCCGGAGAGACCCAGTACTTC
CDR3aa: CASSPGSGGAGETQYF

d_gene: -
abundance: few
len: 13
v_gene: TRBV5-4
j_gene: TRBJ2-7
CDR3nt: TGTGCCAGCAGCTTGGGACAGGACTACGAGCAGTACTTC
CDR3aa: CASSLGQDYEQYF